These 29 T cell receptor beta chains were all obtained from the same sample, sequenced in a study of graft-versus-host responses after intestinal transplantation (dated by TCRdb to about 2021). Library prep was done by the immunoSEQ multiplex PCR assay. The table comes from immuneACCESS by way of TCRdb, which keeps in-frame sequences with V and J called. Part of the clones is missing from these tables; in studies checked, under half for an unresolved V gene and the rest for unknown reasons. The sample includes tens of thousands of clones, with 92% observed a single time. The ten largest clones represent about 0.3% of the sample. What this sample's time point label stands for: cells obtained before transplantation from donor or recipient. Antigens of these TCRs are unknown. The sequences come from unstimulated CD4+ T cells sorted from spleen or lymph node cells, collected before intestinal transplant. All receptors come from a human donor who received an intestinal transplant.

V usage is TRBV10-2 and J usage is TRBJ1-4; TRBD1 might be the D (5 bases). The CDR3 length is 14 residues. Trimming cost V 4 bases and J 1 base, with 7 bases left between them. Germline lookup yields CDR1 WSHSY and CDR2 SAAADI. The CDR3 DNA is TGCGCCAGCAGTGCAGGGAGAACTAATGAAAAACTGTTTTTT. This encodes CASSAGRTNEKLFF.

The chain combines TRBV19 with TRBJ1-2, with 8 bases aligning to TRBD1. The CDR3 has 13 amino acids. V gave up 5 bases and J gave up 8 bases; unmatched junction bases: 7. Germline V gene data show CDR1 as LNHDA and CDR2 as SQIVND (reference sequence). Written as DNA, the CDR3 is TGTGCCAGTAGTCCGACGGACAGGGCAGGCTACACCTTC. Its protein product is CASSPTDRAGYTF.

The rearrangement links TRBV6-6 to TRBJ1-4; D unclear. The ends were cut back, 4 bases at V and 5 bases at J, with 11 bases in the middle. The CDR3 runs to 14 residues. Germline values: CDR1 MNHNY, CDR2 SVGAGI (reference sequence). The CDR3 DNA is TGTGCCAGCAGTTTGAGCGGCTCCAATGAAAAACTGTTTTTT. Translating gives CASSLSGSNEKLFF.

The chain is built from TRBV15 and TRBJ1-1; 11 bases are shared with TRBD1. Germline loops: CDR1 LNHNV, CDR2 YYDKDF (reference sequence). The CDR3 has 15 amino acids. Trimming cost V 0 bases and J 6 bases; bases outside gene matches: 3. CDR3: CATSRDRTGGSEAFF. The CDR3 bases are TGTGCCACCAGCAGAGATAGGACAGGGGGCTCTGAAGCTTTCTTT.

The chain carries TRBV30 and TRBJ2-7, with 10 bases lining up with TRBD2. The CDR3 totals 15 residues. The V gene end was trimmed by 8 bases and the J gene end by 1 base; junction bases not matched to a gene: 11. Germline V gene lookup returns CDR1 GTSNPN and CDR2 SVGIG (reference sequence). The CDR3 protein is CAGGDGLAESYEQYF. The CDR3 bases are TGTGCCGGAGGGGACGGACTAGCGGAATCCTACGAGCAGTACTTC.

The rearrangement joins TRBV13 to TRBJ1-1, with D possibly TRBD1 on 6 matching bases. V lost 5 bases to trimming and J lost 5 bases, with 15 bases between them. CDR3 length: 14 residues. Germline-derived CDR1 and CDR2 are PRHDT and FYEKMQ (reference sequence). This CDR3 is CASSLQGRGTEAFF. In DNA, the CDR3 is TGTGCCAGCAGCCTGCAGGGGAGGGGGACTGAAGCTTTCTTT.

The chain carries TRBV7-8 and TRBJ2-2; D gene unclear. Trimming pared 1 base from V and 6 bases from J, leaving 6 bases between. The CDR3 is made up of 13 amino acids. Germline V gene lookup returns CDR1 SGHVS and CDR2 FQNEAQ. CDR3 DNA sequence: TGTGCCAGCAGCTTAGTTGGGGCCGGGGAGCTGTTTTTT. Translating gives CASSLVGAGELFF.

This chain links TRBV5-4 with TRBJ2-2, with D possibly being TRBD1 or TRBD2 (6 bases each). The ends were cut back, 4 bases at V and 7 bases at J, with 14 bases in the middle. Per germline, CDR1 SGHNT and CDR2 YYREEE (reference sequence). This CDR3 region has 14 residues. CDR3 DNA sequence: TGTGCCAGCAGCCCCGGGGGCCGGAACGGGGAGCTGTTTTTT. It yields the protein CASSPGGRNGELFF.

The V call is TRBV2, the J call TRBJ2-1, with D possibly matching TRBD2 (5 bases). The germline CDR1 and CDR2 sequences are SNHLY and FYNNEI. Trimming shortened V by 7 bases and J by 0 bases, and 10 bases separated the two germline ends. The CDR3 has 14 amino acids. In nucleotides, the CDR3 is TGTGCCAGCAAAAAGGACTCCTCCTACAATGAGCAGTTCTTC. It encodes CASKKDSSYNEQFF. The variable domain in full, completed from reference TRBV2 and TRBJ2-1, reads EPEVTQTPSHQVTQMGQEVILRCVPISNHLYFYWYRQILGQKVEFLVSFYNNEISEKSEIFDDQFSVERPDGSNFTLKIRSTKLEDSAMYFCASKKDSSYNEQFFGPGTRLTVL.

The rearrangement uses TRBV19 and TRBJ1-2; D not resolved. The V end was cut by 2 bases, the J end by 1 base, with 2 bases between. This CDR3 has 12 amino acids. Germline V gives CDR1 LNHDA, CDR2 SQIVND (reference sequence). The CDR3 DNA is TGTGCCAGTAGTATACATAACTATGGCTACACCTTC. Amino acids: CASSIHNYGYTF.

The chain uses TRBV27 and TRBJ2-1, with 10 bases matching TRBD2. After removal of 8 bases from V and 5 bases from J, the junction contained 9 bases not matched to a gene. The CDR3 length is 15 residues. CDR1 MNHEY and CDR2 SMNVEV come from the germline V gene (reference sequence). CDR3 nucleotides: TGTGCCAGCGGGGCGAGCGGGAGGGCCCACAATGAGCAGTTCTTC. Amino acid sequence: CASGASGRAHNEQFF.

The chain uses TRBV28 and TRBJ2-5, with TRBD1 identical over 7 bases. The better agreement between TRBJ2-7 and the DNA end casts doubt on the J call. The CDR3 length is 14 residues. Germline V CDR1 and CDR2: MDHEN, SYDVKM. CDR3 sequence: CASRAPGTVYEQYF. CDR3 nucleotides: TGTGCCAGCAGGGCGCCTGGGACAGTCTACGAGCAGTACTTC.

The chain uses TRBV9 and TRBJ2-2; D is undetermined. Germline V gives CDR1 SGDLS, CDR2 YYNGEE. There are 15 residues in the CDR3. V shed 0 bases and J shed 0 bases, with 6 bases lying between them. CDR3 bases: TGTGCCAGCAGCGTAGCATACCCGAACACCGGGGAGCTGTTTTTT. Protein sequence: CASSVAYPNTGELFF.

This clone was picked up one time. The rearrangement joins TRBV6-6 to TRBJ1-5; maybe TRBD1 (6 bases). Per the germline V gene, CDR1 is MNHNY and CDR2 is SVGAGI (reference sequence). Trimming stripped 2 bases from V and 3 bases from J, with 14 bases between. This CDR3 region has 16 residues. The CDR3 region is CASSYGAGALNQPQHF. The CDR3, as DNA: TGTGCCAGCAGTTACGGGGCAGGGGCGCTCAATCAGCCCCAGCATTTT.

CDR3 in amino acids: CASRSGTSSYNEQFF. The DNA for the CDR3 is TGTGCCAGCAGGTCCGGGACTAGCTCCTACAATGAGCAGTTCTTC. The rearrangement joins TRBV11-2 to TRBJ2-1, with TRBD2 matching over 8 bases. Germline trimming cut 6 bases from V and 0 bases from J; bases unmatched to any gene: 4. The germline V gene has CDR1 SGHAT and CDR2 FQNNGV. CDR3 size: 15 residues. The variable domain in full, completed from reference TRBV11-2 and TRBJ2-1, reads EAGVAQSPRYKIIEKRQSVAFWCNPISGHATLYWYQQILGQGPKLLIQFQNNGVVDDSQLPKDRFSAERLKGVDSTLKIQPAKLEDSAVYLCASRSGTSSYNEQFFGPGTRLTVL.

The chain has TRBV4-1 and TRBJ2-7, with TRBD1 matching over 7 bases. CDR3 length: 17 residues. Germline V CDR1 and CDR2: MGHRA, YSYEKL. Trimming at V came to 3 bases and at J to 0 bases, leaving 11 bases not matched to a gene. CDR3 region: CASSHLWTGTSSYEQYF. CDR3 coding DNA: TGCGCCAGCAGCCACCTCTGGACAGGCACTTCCTCCTACGAGCAGTACTTC.

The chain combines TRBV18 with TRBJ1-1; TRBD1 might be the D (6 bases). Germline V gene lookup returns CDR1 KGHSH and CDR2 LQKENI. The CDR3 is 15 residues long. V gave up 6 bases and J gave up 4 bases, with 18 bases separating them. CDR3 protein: CASSLKGGGSTEAFF. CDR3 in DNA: TGTGCCAGCTCTCTCAAAGGGGGTGGGAGCACTGAAGCTTTCTTT.

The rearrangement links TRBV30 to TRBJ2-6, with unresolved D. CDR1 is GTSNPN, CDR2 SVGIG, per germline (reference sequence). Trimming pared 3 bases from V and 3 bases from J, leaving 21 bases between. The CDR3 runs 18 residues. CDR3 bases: TGTGCCTGGAGCCACTCCCTCGTGAGTGGGGTTGGGGCCAACGTCCTGACTTTC. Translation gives CAWSHSLVSGVGANVLTF.

The CDR3 nucleotides read TGCAGCGTTGAGCGGGAGGCCACCGGGGAGCTGTTTTTT. Encoded protein: CSVEREATGELFF. This sequence joins TRBV29-1 and TRBJ2-2, with TRBD2 identical over 8 bases. The CDR3 is made up of 13 amino acids. V dropped 3 bases and J dropped 4; count of bases not matched to a gene: 1. Germline lookup yields CDR1 SQVTM and CDR2 ANQGSEA.

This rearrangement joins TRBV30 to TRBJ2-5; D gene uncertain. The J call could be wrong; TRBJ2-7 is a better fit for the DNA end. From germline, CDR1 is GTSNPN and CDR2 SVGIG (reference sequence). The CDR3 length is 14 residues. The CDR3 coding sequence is TGTGCCTGGAGTGTACGGGTTCGCTCCTACGAGCAGTACTTC. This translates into CAWSVRVRSYEQYF.

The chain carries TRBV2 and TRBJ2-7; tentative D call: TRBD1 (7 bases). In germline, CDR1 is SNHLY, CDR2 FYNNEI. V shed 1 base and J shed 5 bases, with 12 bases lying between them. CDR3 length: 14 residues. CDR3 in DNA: TGTGCCAGCAGTGAAGTCAGGGGGGTCCACGAGCAGTACTTC. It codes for CASSEVRGVHEQYF.

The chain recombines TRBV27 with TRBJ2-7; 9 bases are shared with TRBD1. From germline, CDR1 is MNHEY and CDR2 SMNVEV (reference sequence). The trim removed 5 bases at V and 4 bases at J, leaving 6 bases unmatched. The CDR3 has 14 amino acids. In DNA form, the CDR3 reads TGTGCCAGCAGTCCCGGGACAGGGCAATACGAGCAGTACTTC. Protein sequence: CASSPGTGQYEQYF.

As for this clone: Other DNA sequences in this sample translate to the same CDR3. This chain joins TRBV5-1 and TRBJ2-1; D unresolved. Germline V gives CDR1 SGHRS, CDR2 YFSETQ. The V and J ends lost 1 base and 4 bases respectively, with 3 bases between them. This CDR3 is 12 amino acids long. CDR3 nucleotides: TGCGCCAGCAGCTTGCCGTACAATGAGCAGTTCTTC. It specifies CASSLPYNEQFF. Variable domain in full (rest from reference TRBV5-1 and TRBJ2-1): KAGVTQTPRYLIKTRGQQVTLSCSPISGHRSVSWYQQTPGQGLQFLFEYFSETQRNKGNFPGRFSGRQFSNSRSEMNVSTLELGDSALYLCASSLPYNEQFFGPGTRLTVL.

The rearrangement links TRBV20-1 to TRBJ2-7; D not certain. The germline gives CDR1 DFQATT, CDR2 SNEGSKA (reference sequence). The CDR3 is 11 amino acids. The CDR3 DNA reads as TGCAGCTTAGTAAAAGCCTACGAGCAGTACTTC. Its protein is CSLVKAYEQYF.

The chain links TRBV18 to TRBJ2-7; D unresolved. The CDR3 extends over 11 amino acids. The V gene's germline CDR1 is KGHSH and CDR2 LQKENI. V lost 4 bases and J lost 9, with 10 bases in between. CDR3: CASSQALGQYF. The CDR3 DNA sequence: TGTGCCAGCTCACAAGCTTTGGGGCAGTACTTC.

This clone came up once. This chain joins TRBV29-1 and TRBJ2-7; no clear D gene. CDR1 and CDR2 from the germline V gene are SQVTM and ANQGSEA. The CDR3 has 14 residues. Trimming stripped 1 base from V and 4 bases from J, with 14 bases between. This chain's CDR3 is CSVEVPGSRYEQYF. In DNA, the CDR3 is TGCAGCGTTGAAGTCCCAGGTAGTCGATACGAGCAGTACTTC.

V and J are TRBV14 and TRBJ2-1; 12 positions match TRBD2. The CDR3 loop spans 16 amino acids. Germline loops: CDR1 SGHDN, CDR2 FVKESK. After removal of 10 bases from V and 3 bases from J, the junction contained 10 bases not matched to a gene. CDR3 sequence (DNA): TGTGCCAAGTTCAAACTAGCGGGAGGCTGCTACAATGAGCAGTTCTTC. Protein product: CAKFKLAGGCYNEQFF.

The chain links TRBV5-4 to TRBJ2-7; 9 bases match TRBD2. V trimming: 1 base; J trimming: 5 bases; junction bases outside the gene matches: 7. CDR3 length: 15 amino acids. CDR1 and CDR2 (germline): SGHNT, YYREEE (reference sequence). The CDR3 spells CASSLRWGGRDEQYF. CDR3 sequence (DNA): TGTGCCAGCAGCTTGCGCTGGGGCGGGAGGGACGAGCAGTACTTC.

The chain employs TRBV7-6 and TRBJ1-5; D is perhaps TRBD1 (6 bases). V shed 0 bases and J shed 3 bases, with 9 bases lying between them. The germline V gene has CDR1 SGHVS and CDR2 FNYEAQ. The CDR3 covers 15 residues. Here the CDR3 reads CASSLAQGVNQPQHF. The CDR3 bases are TGTGCCAGCAGCTTAGCACAGGGTGTCAATCAGCCCCAGCATTTT.